This T cell receptor (beta chain) emerged from a study of blood T cells in healthy people across ages. This clonotype was observed a handful of times. The antigen is undetermined. Study-wide results and limits: Bulk PBMC profiling left naive and antigen-experienced comparisons inconclusive.

A second PCR of roughly 6 to 12 cycles used a sample-barcoded 5' primer and a J-beta primer mix. One entry per CDR3 protein results from TCRdb running MiXCR on the 5' RACE reads. The sample carries hundreds of thousands of distinct CDR3 sequences, about 25% recorded once. These same records also appear under a second study, on T cells of mothers and their children. That report adds: For each mother, over 10 million TCR beta CDR3 reads were obtained, and for each child, 2.5 million to 3 million. Comparable shaping of TCR recombination output by thymic selection was observed in related and unrelated pairs.

The receptor was isolated from a boy aged 2-9 years in good health. Sequenced material: blood.

The CDR3 spells CASSLGGPGGELFF. Here the CDR3 DNA reads TGTGCCAGCAGTCTCGGAGGGCCGGGCGGGGAGCTGTTTTTT. The chain is built from TRBV12-3 or TRBV12-4 and TRBJ2-2; the D gene is possibly TRBD2 (6 bases). V gave up 5 bases and J gave up 7 bases, with 14 bases separating them. The CDR3 spans 14 residues.